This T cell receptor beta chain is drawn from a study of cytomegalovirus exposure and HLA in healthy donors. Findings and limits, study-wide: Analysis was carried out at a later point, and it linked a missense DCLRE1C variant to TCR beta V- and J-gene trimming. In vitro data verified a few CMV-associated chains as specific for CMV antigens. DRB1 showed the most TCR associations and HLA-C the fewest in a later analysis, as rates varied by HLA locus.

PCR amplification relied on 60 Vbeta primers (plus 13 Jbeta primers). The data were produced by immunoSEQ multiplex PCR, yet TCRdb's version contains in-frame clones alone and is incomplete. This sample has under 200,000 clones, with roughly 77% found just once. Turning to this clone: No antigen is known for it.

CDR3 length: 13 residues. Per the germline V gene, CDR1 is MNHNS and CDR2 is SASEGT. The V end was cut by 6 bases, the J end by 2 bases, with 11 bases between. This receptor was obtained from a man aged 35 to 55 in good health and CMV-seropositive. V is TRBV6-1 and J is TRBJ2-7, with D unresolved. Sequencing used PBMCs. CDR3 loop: CASSLTDAYEQYF. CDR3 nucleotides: TGTGCCAGCAGCCTTACAGATGCCTACGAGCAGTACTTC.